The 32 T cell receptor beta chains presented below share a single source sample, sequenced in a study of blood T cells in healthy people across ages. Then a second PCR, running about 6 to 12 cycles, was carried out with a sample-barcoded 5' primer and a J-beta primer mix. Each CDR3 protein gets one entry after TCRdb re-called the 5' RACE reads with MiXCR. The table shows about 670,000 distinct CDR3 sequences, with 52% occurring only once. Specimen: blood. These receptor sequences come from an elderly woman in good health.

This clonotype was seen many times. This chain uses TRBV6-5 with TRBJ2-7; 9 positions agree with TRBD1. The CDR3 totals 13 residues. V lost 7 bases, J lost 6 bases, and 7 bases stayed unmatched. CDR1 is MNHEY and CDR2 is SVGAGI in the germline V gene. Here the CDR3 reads CASNPGQGTEQYF. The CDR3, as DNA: TGTGCCAGCAATCCGGGACAGGGAACCGAGCAGTACTTC.

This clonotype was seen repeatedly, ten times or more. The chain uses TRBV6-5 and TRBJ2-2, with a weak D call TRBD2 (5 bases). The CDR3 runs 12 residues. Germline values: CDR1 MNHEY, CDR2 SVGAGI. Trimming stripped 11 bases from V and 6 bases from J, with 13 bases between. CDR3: CASRALAGELFF. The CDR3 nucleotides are TGTGCCTCAAGGGCACTAGCCGGGGAGCTGTTTTTT.

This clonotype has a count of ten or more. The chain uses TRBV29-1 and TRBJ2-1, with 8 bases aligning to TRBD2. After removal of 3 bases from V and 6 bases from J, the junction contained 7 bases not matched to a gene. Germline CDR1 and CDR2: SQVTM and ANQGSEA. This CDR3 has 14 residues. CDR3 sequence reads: CSVESGLASNEQFF. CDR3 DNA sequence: TGCAGCGTTGAGAGTGGACTAGCTTCCAATGAGCAGTTCTTC.

CDR3 protein: CASSPAPPDRVTDTQYF. CDR3 DNA sequence: TGTGCCAGCAGCCCAGCCCCCCCCGACAGGGTGACAGATACGCAGTATTTT. The chain is built from TRBV4-2 and TRBJ2-3; 7 bases align to TRBD1. Germline values: CDR1 LGHNA, CDR2 YNFKEQ. The V segment lost 4 bases and the J segment 3 bases; nucleotides outside the gene matches: 13. The length of the CDR3 is 17 residues.

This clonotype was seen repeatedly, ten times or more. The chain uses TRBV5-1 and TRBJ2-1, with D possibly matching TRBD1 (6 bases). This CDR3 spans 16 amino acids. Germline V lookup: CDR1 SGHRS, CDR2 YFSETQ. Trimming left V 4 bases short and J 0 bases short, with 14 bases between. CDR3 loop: CASSADRPSSYNEQFF. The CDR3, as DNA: TGCGCCAGCAGCGCGGACAGACCGAGCTCCTACAATGAGCAGTTCTTC.

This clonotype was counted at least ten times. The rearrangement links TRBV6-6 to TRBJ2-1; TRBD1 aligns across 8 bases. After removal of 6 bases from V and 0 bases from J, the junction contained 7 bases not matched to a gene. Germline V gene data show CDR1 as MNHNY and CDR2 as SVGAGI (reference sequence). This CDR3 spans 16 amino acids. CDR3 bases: TGTGCCAGCAGGCAAACAGGGGGGTACTCCTACAATGAGCAGTTCTTC. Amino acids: CASRQTGGYSYNEQFF.

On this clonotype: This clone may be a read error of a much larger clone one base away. The CDR3 reads CASSPSGTRTNNEQYF. In DNA form, the CDR3 reads TGTGCCAGCAGCCCCTCGGGGACTAGGACGAACAATGAGCAGTACTTC. V is TRBV11-3 and J is TRBJ2-1; 8 positions agree with TRBD2. The J call may be in error: the DNA end matches TRBJ2-7 better. Germline V lookup: CDR1 SGHNT, CDR2 YENEEA. This CDR3 has 16 residues.

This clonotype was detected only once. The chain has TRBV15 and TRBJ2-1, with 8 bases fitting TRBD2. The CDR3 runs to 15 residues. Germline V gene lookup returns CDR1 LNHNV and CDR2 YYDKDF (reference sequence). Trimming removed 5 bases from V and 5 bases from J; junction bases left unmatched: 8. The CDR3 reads CATSPGTRVHNEQFF. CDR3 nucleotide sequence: TGTGCCACCAGCCCCGGGACTAGAGTGCACAATGAGCAGTTCTTC.

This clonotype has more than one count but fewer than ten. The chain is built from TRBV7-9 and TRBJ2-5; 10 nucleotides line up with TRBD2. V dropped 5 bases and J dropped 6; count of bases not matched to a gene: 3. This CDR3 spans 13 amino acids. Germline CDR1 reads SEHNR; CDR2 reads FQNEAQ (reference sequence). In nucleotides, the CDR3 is TGTGCCAGCAGCCAGACTAGCGGGCAGACCCAGTACTTC. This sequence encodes CASSQTSGQTQYF.

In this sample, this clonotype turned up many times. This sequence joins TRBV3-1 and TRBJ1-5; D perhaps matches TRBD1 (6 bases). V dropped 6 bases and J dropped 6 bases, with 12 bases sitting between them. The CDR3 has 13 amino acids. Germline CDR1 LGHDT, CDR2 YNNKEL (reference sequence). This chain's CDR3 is CASSNTGIQPQHF. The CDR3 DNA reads TGTGCCAGCAGTAACACAGGGATTCAGCCCCAGCATTTT. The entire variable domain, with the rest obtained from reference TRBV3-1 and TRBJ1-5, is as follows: DTAVSQTPKYLVTQMGNDKSIKCEQNLGHDTMYWYKQDSKKFLKIMFSYNNKELIINETVPNRFSPKSPDKAHLNLHINSLELGDSAVYFCASSNTGIQPQHFGDGTRLSIL.

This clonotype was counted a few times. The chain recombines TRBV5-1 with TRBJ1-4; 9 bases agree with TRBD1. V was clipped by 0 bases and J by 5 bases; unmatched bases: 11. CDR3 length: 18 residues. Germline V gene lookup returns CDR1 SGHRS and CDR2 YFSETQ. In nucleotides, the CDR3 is TGCGCCAGCAGCTTGGCGTCCTCTACAGGGGGCGTAAATGAAAAACTGTTTTTT. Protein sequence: CASSLASSTGGVNEKLFF.

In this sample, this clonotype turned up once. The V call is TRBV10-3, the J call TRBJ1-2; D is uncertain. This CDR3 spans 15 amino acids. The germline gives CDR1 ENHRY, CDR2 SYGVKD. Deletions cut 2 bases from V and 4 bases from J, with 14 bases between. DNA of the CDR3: TGTGCCATCAGTGAGACCGAGGGAAACGGCTATGGCTACACCTTC. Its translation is CAISETEGNGYGYTF.

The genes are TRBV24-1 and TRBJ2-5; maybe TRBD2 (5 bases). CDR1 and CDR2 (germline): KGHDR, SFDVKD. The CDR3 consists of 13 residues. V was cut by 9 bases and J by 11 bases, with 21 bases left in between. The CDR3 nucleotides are TGTGCCACCTCTAGCATAGGGCGCAATGAGCAGTACTTC. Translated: CATSSIGRNEQYF.

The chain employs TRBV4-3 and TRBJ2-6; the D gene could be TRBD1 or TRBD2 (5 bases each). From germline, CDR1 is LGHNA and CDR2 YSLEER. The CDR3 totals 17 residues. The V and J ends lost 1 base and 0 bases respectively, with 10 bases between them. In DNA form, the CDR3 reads TGCGCCAGCAGCCAAGTCTGGGGGAGCTCTGGGGCCAACGTCCTGACTTTC. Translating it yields CASSQVWGSSGANVLTF.

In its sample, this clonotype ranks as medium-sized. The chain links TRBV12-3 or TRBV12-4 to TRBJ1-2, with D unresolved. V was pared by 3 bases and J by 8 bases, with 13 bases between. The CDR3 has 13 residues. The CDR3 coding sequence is TGTGCCAGCAGTTTCCTCCGGGAGGTGGGCTACACCTTC. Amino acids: CASSFLREVGYTF.

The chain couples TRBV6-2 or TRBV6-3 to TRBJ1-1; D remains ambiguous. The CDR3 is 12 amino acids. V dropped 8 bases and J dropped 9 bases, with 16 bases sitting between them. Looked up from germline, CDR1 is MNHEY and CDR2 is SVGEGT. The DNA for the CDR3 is TGTGCCAGCGGCACCGGGCTAAGCCAAGCTTTCTTT. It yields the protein CASGTGLSQAFF.

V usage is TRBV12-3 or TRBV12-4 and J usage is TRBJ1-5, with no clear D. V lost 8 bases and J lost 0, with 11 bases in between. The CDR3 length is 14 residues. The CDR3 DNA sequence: TGTGCCAGCGGCGGGCTTTATAGCAATCAGCCCCAGCATTTT. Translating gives CASGGLYSNQPQHF.

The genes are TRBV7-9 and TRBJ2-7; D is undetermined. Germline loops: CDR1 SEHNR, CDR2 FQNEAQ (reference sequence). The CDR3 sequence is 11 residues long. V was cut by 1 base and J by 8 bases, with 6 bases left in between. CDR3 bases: TGTGCCAGCAGCTTAGAAGGCAAGCAGTACTTC. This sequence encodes CASSLEGKQYF.

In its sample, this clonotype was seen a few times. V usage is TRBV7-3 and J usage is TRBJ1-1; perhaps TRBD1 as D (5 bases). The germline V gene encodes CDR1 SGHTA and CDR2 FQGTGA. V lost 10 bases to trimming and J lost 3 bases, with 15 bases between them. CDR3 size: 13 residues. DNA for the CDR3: TGTGCCACGTCCGGGACGGCCGACACTGAAGCTTTCTTT. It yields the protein CATSGTADTEAFF.

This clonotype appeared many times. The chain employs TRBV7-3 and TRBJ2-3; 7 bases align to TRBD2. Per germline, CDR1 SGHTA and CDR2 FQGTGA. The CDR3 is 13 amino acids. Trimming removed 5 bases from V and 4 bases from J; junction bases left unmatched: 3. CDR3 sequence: CASSAGASDTQYF. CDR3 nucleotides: TGTGCCAGCAGCGCGGGAGCCTCAGATACGCAGTATTTT.

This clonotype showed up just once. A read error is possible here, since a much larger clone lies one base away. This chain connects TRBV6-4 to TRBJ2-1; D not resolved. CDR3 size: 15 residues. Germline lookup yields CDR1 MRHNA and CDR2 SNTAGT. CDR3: CARSDSAGSYNEQFF. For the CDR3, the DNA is TGTGCCCGCAGTGACTCGGCAGGCTCCTACAATGAGCAGTTCTTC.

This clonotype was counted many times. CDR3 DNA: TGCAGTGCTAGTAGAGGGGACAGGCGCCGAGATACGCAGTATTTT. Residues: CSASRGDRRRDTQYF. The chain links TRBV20-1 to TRBJ2-3, with 8 positions matching TRBD1. The CDR3 has 15 residues. Germline trimming cut 3 bases from V and 5 bases from J; bases unmatched to any gene: 10. Germline values: CDR1 DFQATT, CDR2 SNEGSKA (reference sequence).

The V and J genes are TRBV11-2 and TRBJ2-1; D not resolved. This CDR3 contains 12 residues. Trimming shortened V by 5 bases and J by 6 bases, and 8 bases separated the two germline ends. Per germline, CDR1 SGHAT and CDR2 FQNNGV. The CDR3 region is CASSKAFNEQFF. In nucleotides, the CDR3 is TGTGCCAGCAGCAAGGCCTTCAATGAGCAGTTCTTC.

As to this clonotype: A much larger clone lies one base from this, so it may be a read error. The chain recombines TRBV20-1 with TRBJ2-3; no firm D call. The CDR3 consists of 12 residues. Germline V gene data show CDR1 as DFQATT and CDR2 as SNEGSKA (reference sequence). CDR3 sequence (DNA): TGCTGTGCTAGAGCCCCCTCGGATACGCAGTATTTT. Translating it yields CCARAPSDTQYF.

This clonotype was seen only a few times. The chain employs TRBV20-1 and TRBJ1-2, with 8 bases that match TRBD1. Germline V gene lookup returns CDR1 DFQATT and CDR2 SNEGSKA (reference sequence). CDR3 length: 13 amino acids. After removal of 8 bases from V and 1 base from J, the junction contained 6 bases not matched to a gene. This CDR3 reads CSPHDRGNYGYTF. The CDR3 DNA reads TGCAGTCCCCACGACAGGGGTAACTATGGCTACACCTTC.

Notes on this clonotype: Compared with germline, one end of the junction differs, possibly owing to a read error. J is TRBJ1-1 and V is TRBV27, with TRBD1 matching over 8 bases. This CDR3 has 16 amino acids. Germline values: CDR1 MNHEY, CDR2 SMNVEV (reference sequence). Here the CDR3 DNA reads TGTGCCTGCAGTTTGTGGGGACAGGCCATGAACACTGAAGCTTTCTTT. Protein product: CACSLWGQAMNTEAFF.

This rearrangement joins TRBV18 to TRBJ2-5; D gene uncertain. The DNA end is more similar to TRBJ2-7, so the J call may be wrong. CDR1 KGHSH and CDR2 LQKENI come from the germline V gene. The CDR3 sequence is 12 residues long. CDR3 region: CASSPSTGEQYF. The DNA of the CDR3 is TGTGCCAGCTCACCGTCGACGGGCGAGCAGTACTTC.

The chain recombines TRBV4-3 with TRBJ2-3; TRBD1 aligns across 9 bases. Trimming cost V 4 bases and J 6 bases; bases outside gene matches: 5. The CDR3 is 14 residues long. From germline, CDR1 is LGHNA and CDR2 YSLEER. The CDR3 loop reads CASSLGQGKDTQYF. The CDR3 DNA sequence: TGCGCCAGCAGCCTTGGACAGGGGAAGGATACGCAGTATTTT.

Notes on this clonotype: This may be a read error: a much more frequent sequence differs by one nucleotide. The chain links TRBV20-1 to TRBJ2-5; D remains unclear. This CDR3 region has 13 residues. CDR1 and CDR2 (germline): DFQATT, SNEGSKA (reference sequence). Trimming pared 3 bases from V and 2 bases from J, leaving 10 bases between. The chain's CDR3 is CSASLTVQETQYF. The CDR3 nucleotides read TGCAGTGCTAGCCTGACGGTACAAGAGACCCAGTACTTC.

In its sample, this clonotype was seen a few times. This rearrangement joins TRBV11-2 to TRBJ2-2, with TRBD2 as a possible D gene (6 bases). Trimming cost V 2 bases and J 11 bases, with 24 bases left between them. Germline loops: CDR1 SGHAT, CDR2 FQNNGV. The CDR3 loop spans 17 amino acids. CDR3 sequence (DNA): TGTGCCAGCAGCTTAAGTATCGGGGGAGTGACGCGAGGCGAGCTGTTTTTT. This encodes CASSLSIGGVTRGELFF.

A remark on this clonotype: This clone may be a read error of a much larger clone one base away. The CDR3 spells CASSPWGSDNERFF. CDR3 DNA: TGCGCCAGCAGCCCTTGGGGCAGCGACAATGAGCGGTTCTTC. The chain recombines TRBV5-1 with TRBJ2-1, with a weak D call TRBD1 (5 bases). Looked up from germline, CDR1 is SGHRS and CDR2 is YFSETQ. The CDR3 spans 14 residues.

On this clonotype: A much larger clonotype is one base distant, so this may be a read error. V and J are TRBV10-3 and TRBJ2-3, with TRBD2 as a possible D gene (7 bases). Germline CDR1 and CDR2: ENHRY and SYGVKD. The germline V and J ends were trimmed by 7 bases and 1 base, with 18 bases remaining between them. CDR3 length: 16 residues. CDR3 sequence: CAITGEGAQGTDTQYF. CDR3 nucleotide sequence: TGTGCCATCACAGGGGAGGGCGCCCAGGGCACAGATACGCAGTATTTT.